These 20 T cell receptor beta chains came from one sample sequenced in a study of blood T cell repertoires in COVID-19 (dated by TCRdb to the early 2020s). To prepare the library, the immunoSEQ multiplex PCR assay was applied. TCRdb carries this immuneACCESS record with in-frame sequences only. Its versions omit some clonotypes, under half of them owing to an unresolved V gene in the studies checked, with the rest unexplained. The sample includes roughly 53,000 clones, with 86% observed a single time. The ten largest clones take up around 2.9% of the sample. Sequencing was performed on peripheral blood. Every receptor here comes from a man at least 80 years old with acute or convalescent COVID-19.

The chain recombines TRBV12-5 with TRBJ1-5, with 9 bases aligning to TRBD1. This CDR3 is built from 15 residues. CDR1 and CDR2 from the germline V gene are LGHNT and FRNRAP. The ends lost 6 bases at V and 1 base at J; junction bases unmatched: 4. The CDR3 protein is CASGLDRGSNQPQHF. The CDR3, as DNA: TGTGCTAGTGGCCTGGACAGGGGAAGCAATCAGCCCCAGCATTTT.

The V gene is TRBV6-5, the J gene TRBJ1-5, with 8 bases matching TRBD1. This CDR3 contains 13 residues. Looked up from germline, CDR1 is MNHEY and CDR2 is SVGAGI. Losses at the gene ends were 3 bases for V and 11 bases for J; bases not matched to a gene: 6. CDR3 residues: CASSYQGARTQHF. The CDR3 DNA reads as TGTGCCAGCAGTTATCAGGGGGCGAGGACCCAGCATTTT.

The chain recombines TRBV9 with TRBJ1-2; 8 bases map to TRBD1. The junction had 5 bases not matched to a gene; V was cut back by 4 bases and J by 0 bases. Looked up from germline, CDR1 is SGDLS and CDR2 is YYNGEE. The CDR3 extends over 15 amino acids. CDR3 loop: CASSNPGQANYGYTF. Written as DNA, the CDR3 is TGTGCCAGCAGCAACCCGGGACAGGCTAACTATGGCTACACCTTC.

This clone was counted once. As DNA, the CDR3 is TGTGCCAGCAGCTCTGGACACCGGAGGGCCGGGGAGCTGTTTTTT. It specifies CASSSGHRRAGELFF. This chain uses TRBV5-8 with TRBJ2-2; weak D call: TRBD2 (6 bases). Germline V lookup: CDR1 SGHTS, CDR2 YDEGEE. There are 15 residues in the CDR3. With 3 bases removed from V and 6 bases from J, the gap between germline ends came to 15 bases.

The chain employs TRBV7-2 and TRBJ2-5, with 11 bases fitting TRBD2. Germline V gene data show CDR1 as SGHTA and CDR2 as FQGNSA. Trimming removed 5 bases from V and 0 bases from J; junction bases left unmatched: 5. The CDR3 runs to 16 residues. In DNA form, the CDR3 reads TGTGCCAGCAGCCCAGGGACTAGCGGAAACCAAGAGACCCAGTACTTC. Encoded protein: CASSPGTSGNQETQYF.

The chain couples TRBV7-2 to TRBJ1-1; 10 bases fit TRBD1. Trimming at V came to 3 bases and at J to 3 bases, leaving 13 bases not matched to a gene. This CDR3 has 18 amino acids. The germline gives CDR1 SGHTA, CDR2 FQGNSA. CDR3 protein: CASSFYGDRGTKDTEAFF. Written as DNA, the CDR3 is TGTGCCAGCAGCTTTTATGGGGACAGGGGAACGAAGGACACTGAAGCTTTCTTT.

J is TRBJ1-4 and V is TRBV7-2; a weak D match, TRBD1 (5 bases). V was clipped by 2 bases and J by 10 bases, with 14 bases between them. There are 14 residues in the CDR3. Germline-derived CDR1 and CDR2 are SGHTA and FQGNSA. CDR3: CASSLKLGEGKLFF. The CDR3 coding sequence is TGTGCCAGCAGCTTAAAGCTGGGGGAGGGAAAACTGTTTTTT.

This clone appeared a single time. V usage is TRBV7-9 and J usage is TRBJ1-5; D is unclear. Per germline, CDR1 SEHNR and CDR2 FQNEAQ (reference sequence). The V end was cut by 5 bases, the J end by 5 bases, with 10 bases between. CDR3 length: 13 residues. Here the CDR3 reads CASSKERDQPQHF. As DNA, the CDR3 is TGTGCCAGCAGCAAAGAACGGGATCAGCCCCAGCATTTT.

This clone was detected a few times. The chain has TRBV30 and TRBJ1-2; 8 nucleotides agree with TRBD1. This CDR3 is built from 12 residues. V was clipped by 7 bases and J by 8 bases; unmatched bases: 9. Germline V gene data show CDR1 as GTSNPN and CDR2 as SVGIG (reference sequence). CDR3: CASYRGSGGYTF. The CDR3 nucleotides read TGTGCCTCTTACAGGGGGTCAGGAGGCTACACCTTC.

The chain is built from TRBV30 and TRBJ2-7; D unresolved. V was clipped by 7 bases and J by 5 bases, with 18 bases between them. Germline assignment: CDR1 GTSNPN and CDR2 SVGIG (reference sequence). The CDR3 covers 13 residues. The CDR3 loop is CASSWQFRNEQYF. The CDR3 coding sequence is TGTGCCTCCTCTTGGCAGTTCAGGAACGAGCAGTACTTC. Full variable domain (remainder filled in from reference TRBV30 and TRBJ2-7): SQTIHQWPATLVQPVGSPLSLECTVEGTSNPNLYWYRQAAGRGLQLLFYSVGIGQISSEVPQNLSASRPQDRQFILSSKKLLLSDSGFYLCASSWQFRNEQYFGPGTRLTVT.

This CDR3 is CASSLDPGGPTGELFF. Here the CDR3 DNA reads TGTGCCAGCAGTTTAGACCCAGGGGGCCCGACCGGGGAGCTGTTTTTT. The chain combines TRBV6-5 with TRBJ2-2, with 8 bases matching TRBD1. V dropped 4 bases and J dropped 5; count of bases not matched to a gene: 9. Germline V lookup: CDR1 MNHEY, CDR2 SVGAGI. CDR3 size: 16 residues.

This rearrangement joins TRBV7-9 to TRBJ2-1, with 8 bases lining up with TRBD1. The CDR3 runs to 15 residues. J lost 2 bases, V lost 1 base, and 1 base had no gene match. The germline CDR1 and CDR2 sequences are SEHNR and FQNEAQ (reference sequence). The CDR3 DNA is TGTGCCAGCAGCTTAGGACAGGGGACCTACAATGAGCAGTTCTTC. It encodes CASSLGQGTYNEQFF. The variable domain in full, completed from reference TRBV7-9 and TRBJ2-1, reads DTGVSQNPRHKITKRGQNVTFRCDPISEHNRLYWYRQTLGQGPEFLTYFQNEAQLEKSRLLSDRFSAERPKGSFSTLEIQRTEQGDSAMYLCASSLGQGTYNEQFFGPGTRLTVL.

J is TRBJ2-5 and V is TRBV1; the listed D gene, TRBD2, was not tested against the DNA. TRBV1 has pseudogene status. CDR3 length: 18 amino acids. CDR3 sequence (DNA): TGCACCAGCAGCCAAGATCTACTAGCGGGGGCGTACCAAGAGACCCAGTACTTC. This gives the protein CTSSQDLLAGAYQETQYF.

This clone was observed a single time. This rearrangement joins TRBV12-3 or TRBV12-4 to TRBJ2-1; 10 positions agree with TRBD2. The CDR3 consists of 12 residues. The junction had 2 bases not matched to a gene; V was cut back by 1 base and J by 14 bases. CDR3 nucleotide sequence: TGTGCCAGCAGTTTAGTGGGGACTAGCGAGTTCTTC. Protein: CASSLVGTSEFF.

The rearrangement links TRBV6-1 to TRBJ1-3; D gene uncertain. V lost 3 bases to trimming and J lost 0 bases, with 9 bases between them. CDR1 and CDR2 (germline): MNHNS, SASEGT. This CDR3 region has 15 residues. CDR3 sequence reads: CASSESGYSGNTIYF. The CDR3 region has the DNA TGTGCCAGCAGTGAGAGCGGGTACTCTGGAAACACCATATATTTT.

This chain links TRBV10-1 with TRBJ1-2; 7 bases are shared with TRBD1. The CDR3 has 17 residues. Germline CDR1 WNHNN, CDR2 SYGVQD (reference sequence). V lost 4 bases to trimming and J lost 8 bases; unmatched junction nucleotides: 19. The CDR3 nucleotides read TGCGCCAGCAGTGGACCCCCGCTTTGGCAGGGGGTAGAGGGCTACACCTTC. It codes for CASSGPPLWQGVEGYTF.

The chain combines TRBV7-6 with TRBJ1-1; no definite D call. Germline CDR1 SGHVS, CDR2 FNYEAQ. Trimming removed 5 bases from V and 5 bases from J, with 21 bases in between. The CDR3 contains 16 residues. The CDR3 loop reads CASSGAAAPGGTEAFF. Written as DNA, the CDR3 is TGTGCCAGCAGCGGCGCGGCGGCGCCGGGTGGAACTGAAGCTTTCTTT.

Here the CDR3 reads CSALTGNTEAFF. The CDR3 DNA follows: TGCAGCGCATTGACAGGGAACACTGAAGCTTTCTTT. This chain links TRBV29-1 with TRBJ1-1; D may be TRBD1 (6 bases). The V gene's germline CDR1 is SQVTM and CDR2 ANQGSEA. This CDR3 region has 12 residues. V lost 7 bases and J 1 base, leaving 10 bases between the germline ends.

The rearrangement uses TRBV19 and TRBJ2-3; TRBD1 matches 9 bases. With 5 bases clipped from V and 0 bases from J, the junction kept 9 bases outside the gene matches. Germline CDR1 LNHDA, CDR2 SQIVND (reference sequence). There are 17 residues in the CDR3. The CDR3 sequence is CASSSRQGGPSTDTQYF. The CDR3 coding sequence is TGTGCCAGTAGTTCTCGACAGGGGGGACCTAGCACAGATACGCAGTATTTT.

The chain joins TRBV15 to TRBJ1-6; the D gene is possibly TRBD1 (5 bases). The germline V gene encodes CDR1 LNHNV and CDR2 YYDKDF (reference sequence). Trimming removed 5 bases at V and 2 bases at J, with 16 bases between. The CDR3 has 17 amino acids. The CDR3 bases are TGTGCCACCAGCCATGAACCTCCAGGGCCCTATAATTCACCCCTCCACTTT. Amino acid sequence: CATSHEPPGPYNSPLHF.